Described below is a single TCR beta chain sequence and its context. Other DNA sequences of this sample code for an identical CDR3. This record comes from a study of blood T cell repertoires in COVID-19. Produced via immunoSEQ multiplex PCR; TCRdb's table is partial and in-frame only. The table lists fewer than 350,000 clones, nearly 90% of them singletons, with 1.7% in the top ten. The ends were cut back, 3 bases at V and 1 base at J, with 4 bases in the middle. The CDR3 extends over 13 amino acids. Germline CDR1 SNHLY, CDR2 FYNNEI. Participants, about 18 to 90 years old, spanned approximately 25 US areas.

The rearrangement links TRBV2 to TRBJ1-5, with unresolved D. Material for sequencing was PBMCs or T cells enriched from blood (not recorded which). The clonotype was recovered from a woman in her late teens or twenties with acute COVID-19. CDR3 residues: CASSDRSNQPQHF. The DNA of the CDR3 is TGTGCCAGCAGTGACAGAAGCAATCAGCCCCAGCATTTT.